This T cell receptor (beta chain) was retrieved from a study of beta chain features in type 1 diabetes. Overall study: Regarding age, gender and cell yields, patients proved similar to healthy donors.

All of the isolated RNA was reverse transcribed, so expressed TCRB transcripts were sequenced. There were about 3.6 million reads on average in the naive, central memory and regulatory T cell samples. TCRdb keeps only in-frame clones here, not all; method: immunoSEQ multiplex PCR. This repertoire shows 330,000 or so clones, 15% to 20% found once; its top ten account for roughly 0.045%. Regarding this clone: Its specificity is unknown.

Cell sorting via CD45RO/CCR7/CD25/CD127/CD95/CD27 was performed to obtain CD4+ naive, central memory, regulatory and stem cell-like memory cells. Study results and limitations: The naive, central memory and Treg TCRB repertoires showed an apparent similarity that was greater among patients than among healthy donors.

CDR1 is MGHRA and CDR2 is YSYEKL in the germline V gene. The V gene lost 1 base and the J gene lost 1 base, with 11 bases spanning the gap. The CDR3 covers 15 residues. This receptor was identified in a woman aged 18 to 35 in good health. The sequenced material came from naive CD4+ T cells from blood. This rearrangement joins TRBV4-1 to TRBJ2-7, with D unresolved. The CDR3 nucleotides read TGCGCCAGCAGCCAAGGGCTCCAGCGATCCTACGAGCAGTACTTC. This translates into CASSQGLQRSYEQYF.